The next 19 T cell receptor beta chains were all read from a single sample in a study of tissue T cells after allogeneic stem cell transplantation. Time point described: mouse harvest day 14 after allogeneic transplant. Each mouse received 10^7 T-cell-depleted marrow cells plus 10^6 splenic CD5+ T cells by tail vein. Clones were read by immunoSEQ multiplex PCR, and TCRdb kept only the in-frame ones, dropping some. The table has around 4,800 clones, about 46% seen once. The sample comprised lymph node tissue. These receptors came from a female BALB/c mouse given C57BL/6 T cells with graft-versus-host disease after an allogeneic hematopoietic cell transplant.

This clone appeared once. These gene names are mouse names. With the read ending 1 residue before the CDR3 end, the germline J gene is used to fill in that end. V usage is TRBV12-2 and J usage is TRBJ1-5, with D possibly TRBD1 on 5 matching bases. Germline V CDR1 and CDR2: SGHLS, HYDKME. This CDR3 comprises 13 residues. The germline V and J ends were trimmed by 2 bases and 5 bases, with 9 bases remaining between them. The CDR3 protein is CASSPGGDQAPLF. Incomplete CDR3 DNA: TGTGCCAGCTCTCCCGGGGGGGACCAGGCTCCGCTT.

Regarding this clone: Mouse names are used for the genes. The DNA read from the CDR3 is TGTGCCAGCAGCTTGAAGGGGTATGAACAGTAC. Translating gives CASSLKGYEQY. The entire CDR3 protein reads CASSLKGYEQYF. The chain joins TRBV3 to TRBJ2-7; TRBD1 might be the D (5 bases). Read sequence stops 1 residue before the CDR3 end, and the germline J gene provides the missing end. Trimming removed 3 bases at V and 4 bases at J, with 7 bases between. There are 12 residues in the CDR3. CDR1 and CDR2 (germline): SNHLY, FYNGKV (reference sequence).

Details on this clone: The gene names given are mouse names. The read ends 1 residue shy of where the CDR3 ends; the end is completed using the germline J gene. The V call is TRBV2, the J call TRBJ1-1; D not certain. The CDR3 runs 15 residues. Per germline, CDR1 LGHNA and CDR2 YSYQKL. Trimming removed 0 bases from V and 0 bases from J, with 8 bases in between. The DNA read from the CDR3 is TGTGCCAGCAGCCAAGATTGGGGAGCAAACACAGAAGTCTTC. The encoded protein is CASSQDWGANTEVF. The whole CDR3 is CASSQDWGANTEVFF. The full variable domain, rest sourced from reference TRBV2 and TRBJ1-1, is DPKIIQKPKYLVAVTGSEKILICEQYLGHNAMYWYRQSAKKPLEFMFSYSYQKLMDNQTASSRFQPQSSKKNHLDLQITALKPDDSATYFCASSQDWGANTEVFFGKGTRLTVV.

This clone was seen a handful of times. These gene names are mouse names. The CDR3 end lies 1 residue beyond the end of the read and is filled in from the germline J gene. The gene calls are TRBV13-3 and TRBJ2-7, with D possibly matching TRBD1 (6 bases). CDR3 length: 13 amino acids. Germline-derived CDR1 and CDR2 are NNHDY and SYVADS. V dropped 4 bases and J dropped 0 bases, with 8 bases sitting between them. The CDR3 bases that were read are TGTGCCAGCAGTACAGGGAGCTCCTATGAACAGTAC. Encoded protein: CASSTGSSYEQY. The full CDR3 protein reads CASSTGSSYEQYF.

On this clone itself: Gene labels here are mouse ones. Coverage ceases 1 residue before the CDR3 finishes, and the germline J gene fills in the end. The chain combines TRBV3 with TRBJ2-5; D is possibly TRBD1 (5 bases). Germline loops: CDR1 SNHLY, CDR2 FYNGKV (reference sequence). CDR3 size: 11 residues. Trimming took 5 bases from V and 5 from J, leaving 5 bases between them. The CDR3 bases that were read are TGTGCCAGCAGCCAGGGAGACACCCAGTAC. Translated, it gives CASSQGDTQY. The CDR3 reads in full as CASSQGDTQYF.

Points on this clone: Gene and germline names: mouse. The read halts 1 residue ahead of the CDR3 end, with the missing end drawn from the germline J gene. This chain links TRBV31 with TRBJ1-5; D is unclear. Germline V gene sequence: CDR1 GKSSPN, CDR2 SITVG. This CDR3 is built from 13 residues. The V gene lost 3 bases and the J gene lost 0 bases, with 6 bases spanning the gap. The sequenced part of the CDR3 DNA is TGTGCCTGGAGCCAGTATAACAACCAGGCTCCGCTT. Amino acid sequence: CAWSQYNNQAPL. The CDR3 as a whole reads CAWSQYNNQAPLF.

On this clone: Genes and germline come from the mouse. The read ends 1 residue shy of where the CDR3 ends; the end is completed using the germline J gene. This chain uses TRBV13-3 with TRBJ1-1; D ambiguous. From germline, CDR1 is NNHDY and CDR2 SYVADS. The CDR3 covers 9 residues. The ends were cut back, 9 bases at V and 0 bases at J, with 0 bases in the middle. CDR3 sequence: CATNTEVFF. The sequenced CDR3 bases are TGTGCCACAAACACAGAAGTCTTC.

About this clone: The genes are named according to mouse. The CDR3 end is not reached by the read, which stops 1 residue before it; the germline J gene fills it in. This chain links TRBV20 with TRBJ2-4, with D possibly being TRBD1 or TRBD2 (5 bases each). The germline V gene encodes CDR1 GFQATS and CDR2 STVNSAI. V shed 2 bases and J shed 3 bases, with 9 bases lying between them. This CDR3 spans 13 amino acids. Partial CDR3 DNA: TGTGGTGCTAGGTGGAGGGGCCAAAACACCTTGTAC. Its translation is CGARWRGQNTLY. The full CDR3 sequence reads CGARWRGQNTLYF.

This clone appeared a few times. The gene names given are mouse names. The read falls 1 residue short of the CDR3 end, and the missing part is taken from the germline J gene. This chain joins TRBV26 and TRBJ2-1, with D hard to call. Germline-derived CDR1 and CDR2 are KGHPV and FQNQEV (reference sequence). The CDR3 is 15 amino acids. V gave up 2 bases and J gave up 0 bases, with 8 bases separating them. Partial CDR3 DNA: TGTGCCAGCAGTCTGGAGGCATATAACTATGCTGAGCAGTTC. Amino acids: CASSLEAYNYAEQF. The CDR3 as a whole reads CASSLEAYNYAEQFF.

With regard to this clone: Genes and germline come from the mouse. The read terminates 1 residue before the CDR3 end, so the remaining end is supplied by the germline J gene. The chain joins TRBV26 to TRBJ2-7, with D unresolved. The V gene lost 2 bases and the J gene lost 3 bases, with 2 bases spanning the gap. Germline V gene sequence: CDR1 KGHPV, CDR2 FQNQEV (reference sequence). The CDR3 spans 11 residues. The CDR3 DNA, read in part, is TGTGCCAGCAGTCTGAGCTATGAACAGTAC. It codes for CASSLSYEQY. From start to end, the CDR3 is CASSLSYEQYF. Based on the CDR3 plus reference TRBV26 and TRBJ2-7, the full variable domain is NSKVIQTPRYLVKGQGQKAKMRCIPEKGHPVVFWYQQNKNNEFKFLINFQNQEVLQQIDMTEKRFSAECPSNSPCSLEIQSSEAGDSALYLCASSLSYEQYFGPGTRLTVL.

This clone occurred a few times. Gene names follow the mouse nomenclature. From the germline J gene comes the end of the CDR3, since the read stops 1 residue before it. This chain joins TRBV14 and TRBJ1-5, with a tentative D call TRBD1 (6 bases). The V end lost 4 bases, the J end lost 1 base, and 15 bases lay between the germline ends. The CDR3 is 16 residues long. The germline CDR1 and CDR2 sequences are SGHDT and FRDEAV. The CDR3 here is CASSLPLQGNNQAPLF. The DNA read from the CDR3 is TGTGCCAGCAGTCTCCCCCTTCAGGGGAACAACCAGGCTCCGCTT.

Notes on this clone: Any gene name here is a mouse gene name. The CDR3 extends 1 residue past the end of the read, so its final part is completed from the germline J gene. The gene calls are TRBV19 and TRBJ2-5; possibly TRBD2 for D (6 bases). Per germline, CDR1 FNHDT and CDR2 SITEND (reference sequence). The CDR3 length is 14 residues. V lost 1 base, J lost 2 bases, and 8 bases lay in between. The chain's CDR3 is CASSIPGAQDTQYF. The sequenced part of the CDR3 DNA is TGTGCCAGCAGTATACCTGGGGCCCAAGACACCCAGTAC. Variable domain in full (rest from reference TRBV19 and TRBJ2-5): GGIITQTPKFLIGQEGQKLTLKCQQNFNHDTMYWYRQDSGKGLRLIYYSITENDLQKGDLSEGYDASREKKSSFSLTVTSAQKNEMAVFLCASSIPGAQDTQYFGPGTRLLVL.

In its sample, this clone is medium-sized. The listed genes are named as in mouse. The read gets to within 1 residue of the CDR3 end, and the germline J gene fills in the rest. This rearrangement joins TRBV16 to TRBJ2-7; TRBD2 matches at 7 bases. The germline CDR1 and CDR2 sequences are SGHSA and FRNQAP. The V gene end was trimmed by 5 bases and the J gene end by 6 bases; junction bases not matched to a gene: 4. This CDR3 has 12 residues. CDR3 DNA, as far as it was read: TGTGCAAGCAGCCCCGGGACTGTTGAACAGTAC. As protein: CASSPGTVEQY. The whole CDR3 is CASSPGTVEQYF.

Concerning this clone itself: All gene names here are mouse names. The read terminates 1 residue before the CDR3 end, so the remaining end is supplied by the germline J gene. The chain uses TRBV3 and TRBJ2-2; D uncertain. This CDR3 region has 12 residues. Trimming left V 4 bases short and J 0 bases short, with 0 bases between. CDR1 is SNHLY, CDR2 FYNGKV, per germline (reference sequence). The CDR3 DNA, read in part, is TGTGCCAGCAGCTCAAACACCGGGCAGCTCTAC. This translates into CASSSNTGQLY. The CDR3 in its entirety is CASSSNTGQLYF.

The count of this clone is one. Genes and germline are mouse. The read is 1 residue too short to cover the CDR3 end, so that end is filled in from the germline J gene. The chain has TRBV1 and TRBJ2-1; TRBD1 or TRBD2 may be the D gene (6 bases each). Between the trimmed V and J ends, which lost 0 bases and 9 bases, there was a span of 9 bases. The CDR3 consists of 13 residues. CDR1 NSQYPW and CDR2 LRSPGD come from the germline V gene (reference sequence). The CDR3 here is CTCSADRGVEQFF. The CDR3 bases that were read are TGCACCTGCAGTGCAGATAGGGGGGTTGAGCAGTTC.

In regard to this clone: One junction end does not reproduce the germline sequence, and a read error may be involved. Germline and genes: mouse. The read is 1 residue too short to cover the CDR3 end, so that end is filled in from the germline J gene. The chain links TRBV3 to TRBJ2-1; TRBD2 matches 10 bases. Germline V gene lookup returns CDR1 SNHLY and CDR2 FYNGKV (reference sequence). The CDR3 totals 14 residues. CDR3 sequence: CAGSQTGGQVEQFF. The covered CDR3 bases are TGTGCCGGCAGCCAGACTGGGGGGCAAGTTGAGCAGTTC.

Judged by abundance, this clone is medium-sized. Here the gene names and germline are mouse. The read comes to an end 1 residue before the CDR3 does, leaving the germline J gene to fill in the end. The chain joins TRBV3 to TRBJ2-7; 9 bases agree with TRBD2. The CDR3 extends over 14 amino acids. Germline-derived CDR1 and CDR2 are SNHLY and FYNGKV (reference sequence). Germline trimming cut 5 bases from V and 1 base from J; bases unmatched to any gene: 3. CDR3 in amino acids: CASSRGTGSYEQYF. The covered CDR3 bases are TGTGCCAGCAGCCGCGGGACTGGGTCCTATGAACAGTAC. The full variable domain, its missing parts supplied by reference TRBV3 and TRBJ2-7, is GPKVLQIPSHQIIDMGQMVTLNCDPVSNHLYFYWYKQILGQQMEFLVNFYNGKVMEKSKLFKDQFSVERPDGSYFTLKIQPTALEDSAVYFCASSRGTGSYEQYFGPGTRLTVL.

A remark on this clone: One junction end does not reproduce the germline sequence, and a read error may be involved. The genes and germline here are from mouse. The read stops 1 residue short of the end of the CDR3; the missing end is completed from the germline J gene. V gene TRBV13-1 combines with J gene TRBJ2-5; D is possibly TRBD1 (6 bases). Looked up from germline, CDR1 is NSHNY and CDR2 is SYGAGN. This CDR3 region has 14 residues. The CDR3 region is CASGDRGQQDTQYF. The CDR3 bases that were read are TGTGCCAGCGGTGATAGGGGACAACAAGACACCCAGTAC.

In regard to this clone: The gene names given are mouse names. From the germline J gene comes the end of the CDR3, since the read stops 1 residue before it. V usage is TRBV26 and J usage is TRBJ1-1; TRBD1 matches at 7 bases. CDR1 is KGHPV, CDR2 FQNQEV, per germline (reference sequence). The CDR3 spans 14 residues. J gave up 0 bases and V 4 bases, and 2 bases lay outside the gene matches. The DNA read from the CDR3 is TGTGCCAGCAGTCACCAGGGGGCAAACACAGAAGTCTTC. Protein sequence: CASSHQGANTEVF. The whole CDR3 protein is CASSHQGANTEVFF.